Shown below are 14 T cell receptor beta chains from a single sample sequenced in a study of cytomegalovirus exposure and HLA in healthy donors. Primers for the PCR totalled 60 Vbeta and 13 Jbeta. Sequencing used immunoSEQ multiplex PCR; TCRdb keeps in-frame clones, though not all of them. The sample includes 150,000 to 200,000 clones, around four fifths of them seen just once. Sequencing was done on a sample of PBMCs. The origin of the receptors is a man aged 40-49 years in good health and CMV-seropositive.

The table lists this clone with a count of one. The V gene is TRBV27, the J gene TRBJ1-2, with 9 bases that match TRBD1. The germline CDR1 and CDR2 sequences are MNHEY and SMNVEV (reference sequence). The CDR3 spans 14 residues. The V and J ends lost 8 bases and 4 bases, in that order; junction bases with no gene match: 8. The CDR3 region is CASGTGGSGYGYTF. The CDR3 DNA follows: TGTGCCAGCGGTACAGGGGGCAGTGGCTATGGCTACACCTTC.

This clone was seen a single time. The CDR3 reads CASSQETRGLYNEQFF. DNA of the CDR3: TGCGCCAGCAGCCAGGAGACGAGGGGACTGTACAATGAGCAGTTCTTC. V usage is TRBV4-3 and J usage is TRBJ2-1; D possibly corresponds to TRBD2 (6 bases). The V and J ends lost 3 bases and 4 bases respectively, with 16 bases between them. The germline V gene has CDR1 LGHNA and CDR2 YSLEER. CDR3 length: 16 residues.

This clone was seen a handful of times. The chain links TRBV5-6 to TRBJ2-4; D might be TRBD2 (6 bases). The germline CDR1 and CDR2 sequences are SGHDT and YYEEEE. This CDR3 region has 14 residues. V lost 2 bases and J 5 bases, leaving 11 bases between the germline ends. The CDR3 DNA is TGTGCCAGCAGCTTAGCGGGTTTTGAAAACATTCAGTACTTC. It is translated as CASSLAGFENIQYF.

This chain links TRBV5-5 with TRBJ2-7; 12 bases agree with TRBD2. The CDR3 consists of 17 residues. Per germline, CDR1 SGHKS and CDR2 YYEKEE (reference sequence). V lost 1 base and J lost 2; bases outside the gene matches: 7. The CDR3 DNA reads TGTGCCAGCAGCTTGCGACTAGCGGGAGTTACCCCCTACGAGCAGTACTTC. It specifies CASSLRLAGVTPYEQYF. Filled out from reference TRBV5-5 and TRBJ2-7, the complete variable domain reads DAGVTQSPTHLIKTRGQQVTLRCSPISGHKSVSWYQQVLGQGPQFIFQYYEKEERGRGNFPDRFSARQFPNYSSELNVNALLLGDSALYLCASSLRLAGVTPYEQYFGPGTRLTVT.

The rearrangement links TRBV11-2 to TRBJ1-3, with 8 bases lining up with TRBD1. The germline CDR1 and CDR2 sequences are SGHAT and FQNNGV. This CDR3 is built from 14 residues. The ends lost 5 bases at V and 7 bases at J; junction bases unmatched: 7. CDR3 region: CASSKNRGRNTIYF. The DNA for the CDR3 is TGTGCCAGCAGCAAGAACAGGGGGAGGAACACCATATATTTT.

This clone was seen just once. The chain carries TRBV5-1 and TRBJ1-4, with D tentatively TRBD1 (5 bases). CDR1 SGHRS and CDR2 YFSETQ come from the germline V gene. This CDR3 region has 18 residues. Trimming stripped 4 bases from V and 2 bases from J, with 21 bases between. This CDR3 reads CASSTYRDPGGTNEKLFF. CDR3 DNA sequence: TGCGCCAGCAGCACCTACCGGGACCCGGGAGGGACTAATGAAAAACTGTTTTTT.

The chain recombines TRBV7-3 with TRBJ2-7; TRBD1 matches at 8 bases. The J segment lost 3 bases and the V segment lost 5 bases, leaving 9 bases of the junction unmatched. CDR1 and CDR2 from the germline V gene are SGHTA and FQGTGA. The CDR3 covers 15 residues. The CDR3 spells CASSRDGTGVYEQYF. CDR3 sequence (DNA): TGTGCCAGCAGCCGGGACGGGACAGGTGTCTACGAGCAGTACTTC.

With regard to this clone: A read error may account for a junction end that differs from germline. This chain joins TRBV9 and TRBJ2-6, with TRBD2 matching over 8 bases. The V gene's germline CDR1 is SGDLS and CDR2 YYNGEE. The CDR3 covers 16 residues. The CDR3 reads CASSNIGGAGANGLTF. For the CDR3, the DNA is TGTGCCAGCAGCAACATCGGGGGGGCTGGGGCCAACGGCCTGACTTTC.

DNA for the CDR3: TGTGCCAGCAGCCGGGGGGGAGGATCTCTCTGGACCGGGGAGCTGTTTTTT. Protein sequence: CASSRGGGSLWTGELFF. The genes are TRBV27 and TRBJ2-2; 8 bases match TRBD2. After removal of 6 bases from V and 5 bases from J, the junction contained 14 bases not matched to a gene. CDR1 and CDR2 (germline): MNHEY, SMNVEV (reference sequence). CDR3 length: 17 amino acids.

The chain joins TRBV6-1 to TRBJ2-3, with TRBD1 identical over 10 bases. V shed 4 bases and J 5 bases; nucleotides not matched to a gene: 9. Germline loops: CDR1 MNHNS, CDR2 SASEGT. CDR3 length: 16 amino acids. CDR3 nucleotides: TGTGCCAGCAGTGCTGGGACAGGGGTTAATAAAGATACGCAGTATTTT. Translated, it gives CASSAGTGVNKDTQYF.

This clone was seen a few times. Distinct nucleotide sequences in the sample also encode this CDR3. The chain employs TRBV6-1 and TRBJ1-2; D is perhaps TRBD1 (5 bases). Germline CDR1 reads MNHNS; CDR2 reads SASEGT. V was cut by 0 bases and J by 4 bases, with 9 bases left in between. The length of the CDR3 is 14 residues. In DNA, the CDR3 is TGTGCCAGCAGTGAAGCTGGTCAGGGCTATGGCTACACCTTC. It encodes CASSEAGQGYGYTF.

The rearrangement links TRBV19 to TRBJ1-4, with D unclear. V was pared by 4 bases and J by 7 bases, with 7 bases between. CDR1 and CDR2 (germline): LNHDA, SQIVND (reference sequence). The CDR3 contains 12 residues. CDR3 residues: CASSTQAEKLFF. The CDR3 DNA sequence: TGTGCCAGTAGTACCCAGGCTGAAAAACTGTTTTTT.

The chain joins TRBV7-9 to TRBJ2-7, with 8 positions matching TRBD1. Germline CDR1 and CDR2: SEHNR and FQNEAQ (reference sequence). With 5 bases clipped from V and 0 bases from J, the junction kept 6 bases outside the gene matches. The CDR3 length is 15 residues. CDR3 region: CASSGRTGYSYEQYF. In nucleotides, the CDR3 is TGTGCCAGCAGCGGCAGGACAGGGTACTCCTACGAGCAGTACTTC.

V gene TRBV6-5 combines with J gene TRBJ2-7; D is ambiguous. In germline, CDR1 is MNHEY, CDR2 SVGAGI. V was trimmed by 7 bases and J by 5 bases, leaving 12 bases between them. There are 12 residues in the CDR3. The CDR3 DNA follows: TGTGCCAGCATCTCGCCTCGAGACGAGCAGTACTTC. This encodes CASISPRDEQYF.